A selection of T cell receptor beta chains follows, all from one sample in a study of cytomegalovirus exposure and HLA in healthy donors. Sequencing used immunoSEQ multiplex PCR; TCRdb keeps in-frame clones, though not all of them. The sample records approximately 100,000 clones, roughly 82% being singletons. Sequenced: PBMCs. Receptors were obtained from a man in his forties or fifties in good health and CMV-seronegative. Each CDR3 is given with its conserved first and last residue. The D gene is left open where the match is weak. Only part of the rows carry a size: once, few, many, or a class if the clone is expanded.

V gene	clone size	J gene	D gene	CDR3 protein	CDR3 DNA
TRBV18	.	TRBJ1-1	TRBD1	CASSQGDSSWTEAFF	TGTGCCAGCTCACAGGGGGACAGTTCTTGGACTGAAGCTTTCTTT
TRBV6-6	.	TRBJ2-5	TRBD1	CASSLLGQGGETQYF	TGTGCCAGCAGCCTACTCGGACAGGGCGGCGAGACCCAGTACTTC
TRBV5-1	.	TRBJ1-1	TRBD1	CASSPGQGGSTEAFF	TGCGCCAGCAGCCCGGGACAGGGGGGGAGCACTGAAGCTTTCTTT
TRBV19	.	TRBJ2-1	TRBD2	CASSLTSGRHVAHEQFF	TGTGCCAGTAGCCTGACTAGCGGGAGGCACGTTGCCCATGAGCAGTTCTTC
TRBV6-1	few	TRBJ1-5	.	CAGGQPQHF	TGTGCCGGCGGGCAGCCCCAGCATTTT
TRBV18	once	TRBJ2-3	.	CASSPLGGRTDTQYF	TGTGCCAGCTCACCATTGGGGGGACGCACAGATACGCAGTATTTT
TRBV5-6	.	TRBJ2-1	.	CASSFGPSHEQFF	TGTGCCAGCAGCTTTGGGCCCAGCCATGAGCAGTTCTTC
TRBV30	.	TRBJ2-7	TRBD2	CAWSKSSGRAEQYF	TGTGCCTGGAGTAAGAGTAGCGGGAGAGCCGAGCAGTACTTC
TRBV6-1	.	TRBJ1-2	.	CASSRDNLNYGYTF	TGTGCCAGCAGCCGGGACAACCTTAACTATGGCTACACCTTC
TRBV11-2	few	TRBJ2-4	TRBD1	CASSAGGTGNIQYF	TGTGCCAGCAGCGCTGGTGGGACAGGGAACATTCAGTACTTC
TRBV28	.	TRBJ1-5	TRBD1	CASSPPGRGHQPQHF	TGTGCCAGCAGTCCCCCTGGCAGGGGGCACCAGCCCCAGCATTTT
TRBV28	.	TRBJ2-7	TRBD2	CASRKAGGPIGFYEQYF	TGTGCCAGCAGGAAAGCGGGAGGGCCGATAGGGTTTTACGAGCAGTACTTC
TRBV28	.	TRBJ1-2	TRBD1	CASSLGTGEFYGYTF	TGTGCCAGCAGTTTAGGGACAGGGGAATTCTATGGCTACACCTTC
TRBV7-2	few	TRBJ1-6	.	CASSPGWSNSPLHF	TGTGCCAGCAGCCCCGGTTGGAGTAATTCACCCCTCCACTTT
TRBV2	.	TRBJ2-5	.	CASLLLETQYF	TGTGCCAGCTTACTATTGGAGACCCAGTACTTC
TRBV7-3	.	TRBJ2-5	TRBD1	CASSQGAGRETQYF	TGTGCCAGCAGCCAGGGGGCTGGGCGAGAGACCCAGTACTTC
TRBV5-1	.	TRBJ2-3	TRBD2	CASSLGGSGGTDTQYF	TGCGCCAGCAGCTTGGGGGGAAGCGGGGGCACAGATACGCAGTATTTT
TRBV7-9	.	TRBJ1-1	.	CSSSLLGTEAFF	TGTTCCAGCAGCTTACTCGGCACTGAAGCTTTCTTT
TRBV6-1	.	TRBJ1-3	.	CASSIAGTIYF	TGTGCCAGCAGTATAGCCGGCACCATATATTTT
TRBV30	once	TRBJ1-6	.	CAWSSTGLGLSPLHF	TGTGCCTGGAGTTCCACGGGACTTGGCTTGTCACCCCTCCACTTT
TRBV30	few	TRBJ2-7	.	CAWDKDRAHEQYF	TGTGCCTGGGATAAGGACAGAGCACACGAGCAGTACTTC
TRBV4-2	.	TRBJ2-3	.	CASSEGLPDTQYF	TGTGCCAGCAGCGAGGGACTGCCAGATACGCAGTATTTT
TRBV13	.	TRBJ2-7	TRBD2	CASSSGGTSGSHRPYEQYF	TGTGCCAGCAGCTCCGGTGGGACTAGCGGGAGCCACCGCCCCTACGAGCAGTACTTC
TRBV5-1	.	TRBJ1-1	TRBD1	CASQGQQNTEAFF	TGCGCCAGCCAGGGACAGCAGAACACTGAAGCTTTCTTT
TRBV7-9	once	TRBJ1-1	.	CASSGDMKAFF	TGTGCCAGCAGCGGGGACATGAAAGCTTTCTTT
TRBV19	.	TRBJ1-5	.	CATQRGQQDQPQHF	TGTGCCACCCAAAGGGGACAACAGGATCAGCCCCAGCATTTT
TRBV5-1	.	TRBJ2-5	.	CASSPGETQYF	TGCGCCAGCAGCCCGGGAGAGACCCAGTACTTC
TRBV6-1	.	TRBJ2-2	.	CATRTDNTGELFF	TGTGCCACGCGGACAGACAACACCGGGGAGCTGTTTTTT
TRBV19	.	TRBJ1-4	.	CASSPSAEPTNEKLFF	TGTGCCAGTAGTCCGTCCGCAGAACCAACTAATGAAAAACTGTTTTTT
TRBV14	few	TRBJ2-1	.	CASSRLGLYNEQFF	TGTGCCAGCAGTCGACTAGGACTCTACAATGAGCAGTTCTTC
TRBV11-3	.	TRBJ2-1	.	CASSLSRDSFGGSYNEQFF	TGTGCCAGCAGCTTGTCCCGGGACTCCTTTGGGGGCTCCTACAATGAGCAGTTCTTC
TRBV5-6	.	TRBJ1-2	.	CASRPDSINYGYTF	TGTGCCAGCAGGCCGGACAGCATTAACTATGGCTACACCTTC
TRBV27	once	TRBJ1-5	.	CASSPHTVVQPQHF	TGTGCCAGCAGTCCCCACACCGTTGTTCAGCCCCAGCATTTT
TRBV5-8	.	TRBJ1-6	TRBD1	CASSGMDRANSPLHF	TGTGCCAGCAGCGGAATGGACAGGGCGAATTCACCCCTCCACTTT
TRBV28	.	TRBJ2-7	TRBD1	CASSLRDSNSYEQYF	TGTGCCAGCAGTCTCCGGGACAGCAACTCCTACGAGCAGTACTTC
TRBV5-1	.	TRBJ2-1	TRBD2	CASSLASGRINEQFF	TGCGCCAGCAGCTTGGCGAGCGGGAGGATCAATGAGCAGTTCTTC
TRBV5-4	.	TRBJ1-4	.	CASSSDSDDGKLFF	TGTGCCAGCAGCTCGGACAGTGACGACGGAAAACTGTTTTTT
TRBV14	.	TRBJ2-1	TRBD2	CASSQDLGLAANNEQFF	TGTGCCAGCAGCCAAGATCTAGGGCTAGCGGCGAACAATGAGCAGTTCTTC
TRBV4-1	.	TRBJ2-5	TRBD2	CASSLGTSGGGETQYF	TGCGCCAGCAGCCTTGGGACTAGCGGGGGAGGTGAGACCCAGTACTTC
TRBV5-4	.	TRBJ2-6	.	CASSSRGEAANVLTF	TGTGCCAGCAGCTCCAGGGGAGAGGCGGCCAACGTCCTGACTTTC
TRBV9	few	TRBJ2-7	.	CASSPRGSTTPYEQYF	TGTGCCAGCAGCCCCCGGGGTAGCACCACCCCCTACGAGCAGTACTTC
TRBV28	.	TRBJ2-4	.	CASSLKGGGLAKNIQYF	TGTGCCAGCAGTTTGAAAGGCGGCGGTCTAGCCAAAAACATTCAGTACTTC
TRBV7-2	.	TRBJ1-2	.	CASSLEDSLFEGYTF	TGTGCCAGCAGCTTAGAAGACAGCCTATTTGAAGGCTACACCTTC
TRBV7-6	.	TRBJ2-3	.	CASSPPGLGQADTQYF	TGTGCCAGCAGCCCCCCAGGGTTAGGGCAAGCAGATACGCAGTATTTT
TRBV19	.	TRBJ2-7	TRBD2	CASSIEASGSYEQYF	TGTGCCAGTAGTATTGAGGCTAGCGGCTCCTACGAGCAGTACTTC
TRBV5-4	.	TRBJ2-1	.	CASSTHQGSLTYNEQFF	TGTGCCAGCAGCACACACCAGGGTTCCCTCACCTACAATGAGCAGTTCTTC
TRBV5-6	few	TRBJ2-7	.	CASSVTGGSSEQYF	TGTGCCAGCAGCGTGACTGGAGGGTCCTCCGAGCAGTACTTC
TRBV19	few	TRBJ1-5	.	CASSVGSGGPQHF	TGTGCCAGTAGTGTGGGGTCGGGGGGTCCCCAGCATTTT
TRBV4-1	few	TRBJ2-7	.	CASSQDIGQGLYEQYF	TGCGCCAGCAGCCAAGATATTGGCCAGGGGCTGTACGAGCAGTACTTC
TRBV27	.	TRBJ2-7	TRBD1	CASSSAGTGANEQYF	TGTGCCAGCAGTTCCGCCGGGACAGGGGCCAACGAGCAGTACTTC
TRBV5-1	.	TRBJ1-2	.	CASQLTTGVDGYTF	TGCGCCAGTCAATTAACAACGGGGGTCGATGGCTACACCTTC